The present entry profiles one TCR beta chain with its context. The antigen this receptor binds is unknown. No much larger clone is present one base from it, and per-base qualities are unavailable. Participants in the prospective study were aged roughly 18 to 89 years, lived in some 24 United States geographic areas, and enrolled through a virtual design. In the prospective study, cohorts were assigned on the basis of participant-reported clinical history obtained from a screening survey and a study questionnaire. In the prospective study, mobile phlebotomists collected whole blood, serum and a nasopharyngeal or oropharyngeal swab from each participant. Prospective study participants could optionally give additional blood draws and questionnaires over a 2-month period. Before DNA extraction, prospective study blood samples were shipped either frozen or at room temperature. TCRbeta CDR3 regions were amplified from genomic DNA using the immunoSEQ Assay, a bias-controlled multiplex PCR. Per the authors' processing: The number of nucleated cells in each sample was estimated by amplification of reference gene primers within the assay. To quantify the absolute abundance of each unique TCRbeta CDR3 rearrangement, sequence reads were collapsed and filtered. For each sample, productive Simpson clonality was calculated by taking the square root of Simpson's diversity index across productive rearrangements. The clones in this table, taken by TCRdb from immuneACCESS, are in-frame only. Not every clone is retained; where verified, under half of the shortfall comes from an unresolved V gene, and the cause of the rest is unknown. V and J calls and clone size are as listed in that table; D and trimming were resolved from the DNA. Recorded for this sample are a few hundred thousand clones; approximately 80% of them occurred a single time. The ten largest clones add up to 6.5% to 9% of the sample.

These data are taken from a study of blood T cell repertoires in COVID-19 (TCRdb year 2020). For the study in its entirety: Collaborator samples came from the United States, Italy and Spain and covered acute and convalescent phases of COVID-19. Subjects who had been exposed to COVID-19, were actively infected with it, or had recovered from it provided the deeply sampled blood TCRbeta repertoires that made up the dataset. Sample metadata almost always included a de-identified subject ID, COVID-19 status, age in years and sex. Samples came from the ongoing ImmuneRACE study (first 160 participants) plus 1,254 subjects from 6 global collaborators. The prospective study material was composed of cDNA or gDNA derived from T cells, B-cell-depleted T cells, or PBMCs. The repertoires were released in a freely available public database meant as a resource for research on the immune response to SARS-CoV-2. Where available, HLA class I and class II types were taken from metadata supplied by the sample provider and were not determined by assay-based typing. The full study reports these points: The quantity of clinical and demographic metadata differed by source and by participant and was supplied without curation.

This clonotype was sampled from a woman in her 40s with acute COVID-19. Sequenced input: PBMCs or T cells enriched from blood (not recorded which).

The DNA sequence is given as TGCGCCAGCAGCCACCTAGAAGAGACCCAGTACTTC. It translates to CASSHLEETQYF. The chain links TRBV4-1 with TRBJ2-5, with no D gene named confidently. V is reduced by 3 bases and J by 3 bases, leaving a spacing of 5 bases between them. Its CDR3 holds 12 amino acids, cysteine through phenylalanine. Only the CDR3 DNA stays, 36 bases, in frame from base 1. Looking up the germline V gene yields CDR1 MGHRA and CDR2 YSYEKL.